This TCR beta chain was documented in a study of blood T cells in healthy people across ages. Study results and limitations: Significant beta diversity loss was already apparent by age approximately 38, declining roughly linearly.

Alongside a J-beta primer mix, a sample-barcoded 5' primer served in a second PCR lasting roughly 6 to 11 cycles. Carrying 12 random nucleotides, a template-switch adaptor labeled each individual cDNA molecule. TCRdb itself ran the 5' RACE reads through MiXCR, one entry per CDR3 protein. In the table there are some 730,000 distinct CDR3 sequences, about 24% of which are singletons. This clonotype was observed a few times. The antigen is not known. Germline values: CDR1 SQVTM, CDR2 ANQGSEA. The CDR3 has 13 residues. V was shortened by 4 bases and J by 8 bases, with 14 bases between the two germline ends.

The sequencing sample was made of blood. J is TRBJ1-4 and V is TRBV29-1; D remains ambiguous. The TCR was taken from a man between 70 and 80 years old in good health. The CDR3 loop is CSVVGQTNEKLFF. In DNA, the CDR3 is TGCAGCGTTGTTGGCCAGACGAACGAAAAACTGTTTTTT.